The 27 T cell receptor beta chains below were found in one sample sequenced in a study of blood T cell repertoires in COVID-19. Profiled with immunoSEQ multiplex PCR; TCRdb holds only in-frame clones, not every one. The sample records a few hundred thousand clones, 70% to 90% being singletons. Sequencing was performed on PBMCs or T cells enriched from blood (not recorded which). The receptors stem from a middle-aged woman with acute COVID-19.

The V gene is TRBV12-3 or TRBV12-4, the J gene TRBJ1-1; D is unclear. The CDR3 spans 13 residues. The V end was cut by 7 bases, the J end by 4 bases, with 13 bases between. CDR3 residues: CASNRGWGTEAFF. In DNA form, the CDR3 reads TGTGCCAGCAACCGAGGGTGGGGCACTGAAGCTTTCTTT.

The chain combines TRBV6-5 with TRBJ1-1; D remains unclear. This CDR3 has 14 residues. The V gene lost 0 bases and the J gene lost 5 bases, with 10 bases spanning the gap. Germline lookup yields CDR1 MNHEY and CDR2 SVGAGI. The CDR3: CASSYSGGLTEAFF. As DNA, the CDR3 is TGTGCCAGCAGTTACTCGGGCGGGTTGACTGAAGCTTTCTTT.

The count of this clone is one. The gene calls are TRBV7-2 and TRBJ2-1, with 9 nucleotides matching TRBD2. The CDR3 is made up of 18 amino acids. The V and J ends lost 2 bases and 8 bases, in that order; junction bases with no gene match: 16. Germline V CDR1 and CDR2: SGHTA, FQGNSA. CDR3 in amino acids: CASSLKLFRREGRDEQFF. The CDR3 DNA sequence: TGTGCCAGCAGCTTAAAACTCTTTCGGCGGGAGGGACGCGATGAGCAGTTCTTC.

This chain connects TRBV5-6 to TRBJ1-1, with 8 bases aligning to TRBD1. The germline CDR1 and CDR2 sequences are SGHDT and YYEEEE. The length of the CDR3 is 15 residues. V trimming: 4 bases; J trimming: 1 base; junction bases outside the gene matches: 6. In DNA, the CDR3 is TGTGCCAGCAGCGACAGGGGAGCCTGGAACACTGAAGCTTTCTTT. Its protein product is CASSDRGAWNTEAFF.

The rearrangement links TRBV6-5 to TRBJ2-1; D is uncertain. This CDR3 is 14 amino acids long. Germline CDR1 reads MNHEY; CDR2 reads SVGAGI. The V gene lost 0 bases and the J gene lost 3 bases, with 6 bases spanning the gap. The CDR3 sequence is CASSYSPVYNEQFF. The DNA for the CDR3 is TGTGCCAGCAGTTACTCCCCGGTCTACAATGAGCAGTTCTTC.

The genes are TRBV5-4 and TRBJ2-1, with 7 bases aligning to TRBD1. Unmatched junction bases numbered 14, after V lost 0 bases and J lost 8 bases. This CDR3 comprises 17 residues. In germline, CDR1 is SGHNT, CDR2 YYREEE (reference sequence). The CDR3 DNA reads as TGTGCCAGCAGCTTGGGAGACAGGGCTCCAGGTAGGGATGAGCAGTTCTTC. This encodes CASSLGDRAPGRDEQFF.

This chain uses TRBV9 with TRBJ2-2, with 9 bases matching TRBD1. This CDR3 comprises 18 residues. Germline V lookup: CDR1 SGDLS, CDR2 YYNGEE. J lost 4 bases, V lost 1 base, and 11 bases had no gene match. CDR3 amino acids: CASSVRPKNRGLTGELFF. The CDR3, as DNA: TGTGCCAGCAGCGTAAGGCCGAAGAACAGGGGGCTCACCGGGGAGCTGTTTTTT.

This sequence joins TRBV12-3 or TRBV12-4 and TRBJ1-2; TRBD1 might be the D (5 bases). This CDR3 is built from 13 residues. Trimming removed 6 bases from V and 4 bases from J, with 12 bases in between. The chain's CDR3 is CASSVDRSYGYTF. Here the CDR3 DNA reads TGTGCCAGCAGCGTAGACAGATCCTATGGCTACACCTTC.

This chain joins TRBV18 and TRBJ1-4, with 7 bases lining up with TRBD1. The germline V gene encodes CDR1 KGHSH and CDR2 LQKENI. The CDR3 runs 15 residues. With 0 bases clipped from V and 4 bases from J, the junction kept 2 bases outside the gene matches. This chain's CDR3 is CASSPPGQHNEKLFF. The CDR3 DNA is TGTGCCAGCTCACCACCGGGACAGCATAATGAAAAACTGTTTTTT.

This sequence joins TRBV15 and TRBJ2-1, with D possibly matching TRBD1 (6 bases). Deletions cut 3 bases from V and 5 bases from J, with 8 bases between. The germline V gene has CDR1 LNHNV and CDR2 YYDKDF (reference sequence). The CDR3 loop spans 13 amino acids. This CDR3 reads CATSRGANNEQFF. The CDR3 DNA is TGTGCCACCAGCAGGGGGGCTAACAATGAGCAGTTCTTC.

The chain links TRBV4-3 to TRBJ2-1; D unclear. Germline-derived CDR1 and CDR2 are LGHNA and YSLEER. V was cut by 0 bases and J by 10 bases, with 19 bases left in between. This CDR3 is built from 16 residues. CDR3 in amino acids: CASSQEVVRSGGEQFF. The CDR3 coding sequence is TGCGCCAGCAGCCAAGAAGTAGTCCGCTCTGGCGGCGAGCAGTTCTTC.

This clone came up a few times. The chain employs TRBV7-9 and TRBJ1-1, with D uncertain. CDR3 size: 16 residues. Germline V gives CDR1 SEHNR, CDR2 FQNEAQ (reference sequence). Trimming took off 6 bases at V and 1 base at J, with 18 bases between the two ends. CDR3 nucleotides: TGTGCCAGCAGACTTAGCGGTGGAGGGAGGAACACTGAAGCTTTCTTT. Amino acids: CASRLSGGGRNTEAFF.

The chain is built from TRBV6-6 and TRBJ2-7; 9 nucleotides match TRBD1. CDR1 is MNHNY and CDR2 is SVGAGI in the germline V gene (reference sequence). The CDR3 sequence is 15 residues long. V gave up 0 bases and J gave up 3 bases; unmatched junction bases: 3. The CDR3 spells CASSYSRDRDYEQYF. The CDR3 DNA is TGTGCCAGCAGTTACTCGAGGGACAGGGACTACGAGCAGTACTTC.

CDR3 nucleotide sequence: TGTGCCAGCAGGATTCAAGCGGGTTCTCACACCGGGGAGCTGTTTTTT. Translating gives CASRIQAGSHTGELFF. The rearrangement uses TRBV7-3 and TRBJ2-2; perhaps TRBD2 as D (6 bases). The CDR3 loop spans 16 amino acids. Trimming took off 6 bases at V and 3 bases at J, with 17 bases between the two ends. Germline values: CDR1 SGHTA, CDR2 FQGTGA.

The chain carries TRBV4-1 and TRBJ1-2, with D possibly TRBD1 on 6 matching bases. Germline V gives CDR1 MGHRA, CDR2 YSYEKL. Trimming left V 4 bases short and J 6 bases short, with 12 bases between. CDR3 length: 13 residues. The CDR3 DNA reads as TGCGCCAGCAGCCCCCTAGAGGGGGATGGCTACACCTTC. This gives the protein CASSPLEGDGYTF.

V and J are TRBV18 and TRBJ1-1, with D possibly being TRBD1 (6 bases). The V and J ends lost 5 bases and 0 bases respectively, with 13 bases between them. This CDR3 contains 15 residues. In germline, CDR1 is KGHSH, CDR2 LQKENI. CDR3 protein: CASSSGQHMNTEAFF. For the CDR3, the DNA is TGTGCCAGCTCATCCGGACAGCACATGAACACTGAAGCTTTCTTT.

The chain combines TRBV5-4 with TRBJ2-5; D uncertain. Per the germline V gene, CDR1 is SGHNT and CDR2 is YYREEE (reference sequence). Trimming took 4 bases from V and 5 from J, leaving 9 bases between them. The CDR3 length is 12 residues. Written as DNA, the CDR3 is TGTGCCAGCAGCCCGAGCCGGGAGACCCAGTACTTC. This translates into CASSPSRETQYF. The full variable domain, with the rest looked up from reference TRBV5-4 and TRBJ2-5, is ETGVTQSPTHLIKTRGQQVTLRCSSQSGHNTVSWYQQALGQGPQFIFQYYREEENGRGNFPPRFSGLQFPNYSSELNVNALELDDSALYLCASSPSRETQYFGPGTRLLVL.

The chain couples TRBV6-5 to TRBJ2-3; 10 bases match TRBD2. CDR1 is MNHEY, CDR2 SVGAGI, per germline. J lost 7 bases, V lost 6 bases, and 7 bases had no gene match. The CDR3 has 14 residues. CDR3 region: CASRPGLAANTQYF. The DNA for the CDR3 is TGTGCCAGCAGACCCGGACTAGCGGCAAATACGCAGTATTTT.

A few counts support this clone. This rearrangement joins TRBV15 to TRBJ2-5; 7 positions agree with TRBD1. The junction had 8 bases not matched to a gene; V was cut back by 3 bases and J by 4 bases. Germline V gene sequence: CDR1 LNHNV, CDR2 YYDKDF (reference sequence). The CDR3 runs to 15 residues. CDR3 coding DNA: TGTGCCACCAGCAGCGACAGGGTGAGGGGAGAGACCCAGTACTTC. Translating it yields CATSSDRVRGETQYF.

V and J are TRBV19 and TRBJ1-3; D is unresolved. Trimming cost V 4 bases and J 4 bases, with 14 bases left between them. The CDR3 has 15 residues. CDR1 and CDR2 (germline): LNHDA, SQIVND (reference sequence). In nucleotides, the CDR3 is TGTGCCAGTAGTAAGGGCGAGGGCCAAGGAAACACCATATATTTT. As protein: CASSKGEGQGNTIYF.

V is TRBV27 and J is TRBJ2-2, with 9 bases fitting TRBD2. After removal of 5 bases from V and 4 bases from J, the junction contained 11 bases not matched to a gene. CDR1 is MNHEY, CDR2 SMNVEV, per germline (reference sequence). The CDR3 consists of 17 residues. CDR3 in amino acids: CASSPGGLAGLTGELFF. The CDR3 bases are TGTGCCAGCAGTCCGGGGGGGCTAGCGGGACTCACCGGGGAGCTGTTTTTT.

The chain combines TRBV7-2 with TRBJ2-2; 11 positions agree with TRBD2. In germline, CDR1 is SGHTA, CDR2 FQGNSA. The CDR3 covers 15 residues. With 5 bases clipped from V and 4 bases from J, the junction kept 3 bases outside the gene matches. Written as DNA, the CDR3 is TGTGCCAGCAGCGGTAGCGGGGGGGGCACCGGGGAGCTGTTTTTT. It encodes CASSGSGGGTGELFF.

The V gene is TRBV5-4, the J gene TRBJ1-4; 7 nucleotides agree with TRBD1. Trimming at V came to 4 bases and at J to 8 bases, leaving 11 bases not matched to a gene. Per the germline V gene, CDR1 is SGHNT and CDR2 is YYREEE (reference sequence). The length of the CDR3 is 15 residues. The DNA for the CDR3 is TGTGCCAGCAGCCCAGGGGGTGTGGGTCCGGAAAAACTGTTTTTT. This encodes CASSPGGVGPEKLFF.

The chain employs TRBV30 and TRBJ1-1; D gene unclear. V lost 0 bases and J lost 1, with 6 bases in between. CDR3 length equals 13 residues. Germline assignment: CDR1 GTSNPN and CDR2 SVGIG (reference sequence). The CDR3 DNA follows: TGTGCCTGGAGTGTACAGCAGAACACTGAAGCTTTCTTT. This gives the protein CAWSVQQNTEAFF.

The chain joins TRBV7-9 to TRBJ2-7, with 8 bases fitting TRBD1. The junction had 9 bases not matched to a gene; V was cut back by 5 bases and J by 3 bases. Germline lookup yields CDR1 SEHNR and CDR2 FQNEAQ (reference sequence). This CDR3 is built from 15 residues. CDR3 residues: CASSPTGQGVYEQYF. The CDR3, as DNA: TGTGCCAGCAGCCCAACTGGACAGGGTGTCTACGAGCAGTACTTC. Supplemented by reference TRBV7-9 and TRBJ2-7, the full variable domain reads DTGVSQNPRHKITKRGQNVTFRCDPISEHNRLYWYRQTLGQGPEFLTYFQNEAQLEKSRLLSDRFSAERPKGSFSTLEIQRTEQGDSAMYLCASSPTGQGVYEQYFGPGTRLTVT.

The chain joins TRBV3-1 (or the pseudogene TRBV3-2) to TRBJ2-2, with D perhaps TRBD1 (6 bases). V was trimmed by 1 base and J by 0 bases, leaving 12 bases between them. The V gene's germline CDR1 is LGHDT and CDR2 YNNKEL (reference sequence). This CDR3 contains 17 residues. CDR3 DNA: TGTGCCAGCAGCCAAGCCAGGGGCGCTTCGAACACCGGGGAGCTGTTTTTT. Its protein product is CASSQARGASNTGELFF.

The V call is TRBV2, the J call TRBJ1-2; 7 nucleotides align to TRBD1. The CDR3 runs 14 residues. J gave up 1 base and V 5 bases, and 4 bases lay outside the gene matches. Per the germline V gene, CDR1 is SNHLY and CDR2 is FYNNEI. This chain's CDR3 is CASSPAGGNYGYTF. The DNA for the CDR3 is TGTGCCAGCAGTCCTGCAGGGGGTAACTATGGCTACACCTTC.